This entry lists 22 T cell receptor beta chains sequenced from one sample in a study of T-cell memory formation after mild COVID-19. One entry per CDR3 protein results from TCRdb running MiXCR on the 5' RACE reads. The top ten hold roughly 7.7% of the sample, which has 530,000 or so distinct CDR3 sequences, 17% seen once. The sequencing sample was made of PBMCs or a T cell subset sorted from them (not recorded which). All receptors derive from an adult woman who had mild COVID-19 (a few samples of this study predate the infection). Cell type and time point are not known.

This clonotype was detected a few times. V gene TRBV12-3 or TRBV12-4 combines with J gene TRBJ2-1; D is unclear. The CDR3 is made up of 13 amino acids. The ends were cut back, 7 bases at V and 5 bases at J, with 12 bases in the middle. Here the CDR3 reads CASTLVGHNEQFF. CDR3 in DNA: TGTGCCAGCACCCTAGTAGGACACAATGAGCAGTTCTTC.

The chain couples TRBV19 to TRBJ2-6; D is uncertain. The CDR3 spans 15 residues. Trimming removed 3 bases from V and 0 bases from J, with 6 bases in between. Germline V gene data show CDR1 as LNHDA and CDR2 as SQIVND (reference sequence). The CDR3 sequence: CASSIQSSGANVLTF. The CDR3 DNA sequence: TGTGCCAGTAGTATTCAGAGCTCTGGGGCCAACGTCCTGACTTTC.

V is TRBV6-2 or TRBV6-3 and J is TRBJ2-7; D perhaps matches TRBD1 (6 bases). The ends were cut back, 4 bases at V and 1 base at J, with 14 bases in the middle. The germline CDR1 and CDR2 sequences are MNHEY and SVGEGT. The CDR3 is made up of 15 amino acids. The CDR3 DNA sequence: TGTGCCAGCAGTTGGGGGACATTCCCGTCCTACGAGCAGTACTTC. Encoded protein: CASSWGTFPSYEQYF.

In its sample, this clonotype was seen a few times. This rearrangement joins TRBV5-1 to TRBJ1-2, with D possibly being TRBD1 (6 bases). This CDR3 contains 14 residues. CDR1 is SGHRS, CDR2 YFSETQ, per germline. The V end lost 0 bases, the J end lost 4 bases, and 10 bases lay between the germline ends. Here the CDR3 DNA reads TGCGCCAGCAGCTTGGCGGCAGGGGTCTATGGCTACACCTTC. Translated, it gives CASSLAAGVYGYTF.

This clonotype has just a few counts. The CDR3 sequence: CASSLGEFGNQPQHF. In DNA, the CDR3 is TGTGCCAGCAGCTTAGGGGAGTTCGGCAATCAGCCCCAGCATTTT. The J gene is TRBJ1-5, the V gene TRBV7-2; the D is unclear. The CDR3 sequence is 15 residues long. Between the trimmed V and J ends, which lost 1 base and 2 bases, there was a span of 9 bases. CDR1 SGHTA and CDR2 FQGNSA come from the germline V gene.

This clonotype has only one observation. V usage is TRBV7-2 and J usage is TRBJ1-6; D gene uncertain. Germline CDR1 SGHTA, CDR2 FQGNSA. The ends were cut back, 2 bases at V and 13 bases at J, with 18 bases in the middle. This CDR3 spans 15 amino acids. The CDR3 DNA reads as TGTGCCAGCAGCTTAAGATGGCAAGGATTGTGGCCCCTCCACTTT. Protein: CASSLRWQGLWPLHF.

This chain links TRBV12-3 or TRBV12-4 with TRBJ1-1, with 7 bases identical to TRBD1. With V trimmed by 6 bases and J by 0 bases, 7 bases remained unmatched. The CDR3 totals 15 residues. CDR3 bases: TGTGCCAGCAGCCGCGGGGGACAGTTGAACACTGAAGCTTTCTTT. Amino acid sequence: CASSRGGQLNTEAFF.

This clonotype has a handful of counts. The chain uses TRBV7-2 and TRBJ2-3; D not resolved. The germline V gene encodes CDR1 SGHTA and CDR2 FQGNSA. Deletions cut 6 bases from V and 6 bases from J, with 19 bases between. The CDR3 length is 15 residues. This CDR3 is CASSYMGRIPDTQYF. The CDR3 region has the DNA TGTGCCAGCAGTTACATGGGCCGTATACCGGATACGCAGTATTTT.

The chain carries TRBV21-1 and TRBJ2-5; TRBD1, the table's D call, was not compared with the DNA. TRBV21-1 is termed a pseudogene. The CDR3 totals 16 residues. Here the CDR3 DNA reads TGTGCCAGCAGCAAAGTTAGCAGGGGAGGCTTGGAGACCCAGTACTTC. It yields the protein CASSKVSRGGLETQYF.

In this sample, this clonotype turned up a few times. The rearrangement links TRBV6-1 to TRBJ1-5, with D unresolved. The V end lost 10 bases, the J end lost 0 bases, and 10 bases lay between the germline ends. The CDR3 runs to 13 residues. Germline V gene sequence: CDR1 MNHNS, CDR2 SASEGT. The CDR3 DNA reads TGTGCCACGCGAAGGGATAGCAATCAGCCCCAGCATTTT. It yields the protein CATRRDSNQPQHF.

This clonotype was counted only a few times. V gene TRBV13 combines with J gene TRBJ2-5; D not certain. Germline lookup yields CDR1 PRHDT and CDR2 FYEKMQ (reference sequence). V was cut by 2 bases and J by 7 bases, with 14 bases left in between. The CDR3 contains 14 residues. CDR3 residues: CASSLPGTYGTQYF. DNA for the CDR3: TGTGCCAGCAGCTTACCGGGTACTTACGGGACCCAGTACTTC. The whole variable domain, remainder taken from reference TRBV13 and TRBJ2-5, is AAGVIQSPRHLIKEKRETATLKCYPIPRHDTVYWYQQGPGQDPQFLISFYEKMQSDKGSIPDRFSAQQFSDYHSELNMSSLELGDSALYFCASSLPGTYGTQYFGPGTRLLVL.

This clonotype has just a few counts. One end of the junction varies from germline; a read error may be responsible. The chain carries TRBV7-7 and TRBJ2-1, with 8 bases identical to TRBD2. Germline V gene data show CDR1 as SSHAT and CDR2 as FNYEAQ (reference sequence). CDR3 length equals 14 residues. The DNA for the CDR3 is TGTGCTAGCAGCTTAGGTCTCGGGGGGGATGAGCAGTTCTTC. This translates into CASSLGLGGDEQFF.

V usage is TRBV3-1 and J usage is TRBJ2-3; the D gene is possibly TRBD1 (9 bases). There are 14 residues in the CDR3. Trimming removed 4 bases from V and 6 bases from J, with 14 bases in between. Germline CDR1 is LGHDT and CDR2 is YNNKEL (reference sequence). The CDR3 is CASSPGGTGDTQYF. As DNA, the CDR3 is TGTGCCAGCAGCCCGGGAGGGACAGGGGATACGCAGTATTTT.

This clonotype was observed a few times. V is TRBV5-6 and J is TRBJ2-3, with 7 bases identical to TRBD2. The CDR3 extends over 14 amino acids. V gave up 6 bases and J gave up 3 bases; unmatched junction bases: 7. Per the germline V gene, CDR1 is SGHDT and CDR2 is YYEEEE. The CDR3 loop is CASNGGTSTDTQYF. The CDR3 DNA sequence: TGTGCCAGCAACGGGGGGACCTCTACAGATACGCAGTATTTT.

V is TRBV6-1 and J is TRBJ2-3; D is possibly TRBD2 (6 bases). This CDR3 has 16 residues. V dropped 2 bases and J dropped 5 bases, with 17 bases sitting between them. The germline V gene encodes CDR1 MNHNS and CDR2 SASEGT. The CDR3 here is CASSESGSWGVDTQYF. CDR3 nucleotide sequence: TGTGCCAGCAGTGAATCGGGCAGTTGGGGGGTAGATACGCAGTATTTT.

This clonotype was observed a handful of times. V is TRBV15 and J is TRBJ1-5, with D possibly TRBD1 on 5 matching bases. Trimming left V 1 base short and J 0 bases short, with 10 bases between. The CDR3 is 16 residues long. Germline loops: CDR1 LNHNV, CDR2 YYDKDF (reference sequence). The chain's CDR3 is CATSRGQGISNQPQHF. The CDR3 bases are TGTGCCACCAGCAGAGGCCAGGGAATTAGCAATCAGCCCCAGCATTTT.

This clonotype was counted between two and nine times. The rearrangement joins TRBV7-8 to TRBJ2-3; tentative D call: TRBD2 (7 bases). Germline values: CDR1 SGHVS, CDR2 FQNEAQ. Trimming took 2 bases from V and 2 from J, leaving 11 bases between them. This CDR3 comprises 15 residues. CDR3 coding DNA: TGTGCCAGCAGCTTAACGCGGGGGCCCACAGATACGCAGTATTTT. This codes for CASSLTRGPTDTQYF.

V usage is TRBV2 and J usage is TRBJ1-3, with D possibly TRBD1 on 6 matching bases. Germline lookup yields CDR1 SNHLY and CDR2 FYNNEI. This CDR3 region has 16 residues. Trimming stripped 6 bases from V and 0 bases from J, with 15 bases between. CDR3 loop: CASRALDSYSGNTIYF. As DNA, the CDR3 is TGTGCCAGCAGGGCCTTGGACAGCTACTCTGGAAACACCATATATTTT.

The chain recombines TRBV20-1 with TRBJ2-1; 7 nucleotides match TRBD2. Germline assignment: CDR1 DFQATT and CDR2 SNEGSKA (reference sequence). V lost 1 base, J lost 3 bases, and 3 bases stayed unmatched. The CDR3 has 14 residues. Here the CDR3 DNA reads TGCAGTGCTAGAGCGGGGGGTTTCTACAATGAGCAGTTCTTC. The encoded protein is CSARAGGFYNEQFF.

The genes are TRBV6-6 and TRBJ2-1; 9 bases align to TRBD1. CDR1 MNHNY and CDR2 SVGAGI come from the germline V gene (reference sequence). The CDR3 contains 14 residues. Losses at the gene ends were 10 bases for V and 4 bases for J; bases not matched to a gene: 8. CDR3 nucleotides: TGTGCCACCAAGACAGGACAGGGGTACAATGAGCAGTTCTTC. Translation gives CATKTGQGYNEQFF.

V gene TRBV5-1 combines with J gene TRBJ2-3, with D tentatively TRBD2 (6 bases). Germline V gives CDR1 SGHRS, CDR2 YFSETQ. The CDR3 length is 16 residues. With 3 bases removed from V and 1 base from J, the gap between germline ends came to 15 bases. The CDR3 here is CASSWGGTTGTDTQYF. The CDR3 nucleotides read TGCGCCAGCAGCTGGGGAGGAACCACGGGCACAGATACGCAGTATTTT.

In its sample, this clonotype was seen a few times. The rearrangement joins TRBV15 to TRBJ1-5, with D possibly matching TRBD1 (5 bases). CDR3 length: 17 amino acids. V was cut by 5 bases and J by 4 bases, with 21 bases left in between. The germline V gene encodes CDR1 LNHNV and CDR2 YYDKDF (reference sequence). CDR3 DNA: TGTGCCACCAGCCCGACCCGGGACTCCGGGGCAAATCAGCCCCAGCATTTT. The encoded protein is CATSPTRDSGANQPQHF.